The rows below give T cell receptor beta chains drawn from one sample of a study of type 1 regulatory T cells. These TCRs' antigens remain unknown. A single record per CDR3 protein comes from TCRdb applying MiXCR to the reads. Counted here are 60,000 to 70,000 distinct CDR3 sequences, 55% to 80% occurring once; the ten biggest clones make up 7.6%. The sample was cultured T cells, either the whole culture or a sorted T cell fraction (not recorded which). These receptor sequences come from a human donor in good health. The CDR3 runs from the conserved cysteine through the conserved F or W. The D gene is left open where the match is weak.

J | V | D | CDR3
TRBJ2-5 | TRBV12-3/TRBV12-4 | NA | CASSLAITHQYF
TRBJ1-5 | TRBV3-1 | NA | CASSQVWPSQPQHF
TRBJ2-7 | TRBV12-5 | NA | CASGLAGTEEQYF
TRBJ1-5 | TRBV19 | NA | CASSIDKNQPQHF
TRBJ2-2 | TRBV6-5 | TRBD1 | CASRTGGLTGELFF
TRBJ2-1 | TRBV28 | NA | CASSRSGGATYNEQFF
TRBJ2-7 | TRBV20-1 | TRBD2 | CSADGLAGYSYEQYF
TRBJ2-3 | TRBV27 | NA | CASADWKADTDTQYF
TRBJ2-7 | TRBV5-5 | TRBD1 | CASSQGQGGPYEQYF
TRBJ2-7 | TRBV4-3 | TRBD2 | CASSQQREGPYEQYF
TRBJ2-3 | TRBV4-1 | TRBD2 | CASSREGLNTDTQYF
TRBJ1-4 | TRBV7-2 | NA | CASTPEYGEKLFF
TRBJ2-7 | TRBV20-1 | TRBD2 | CSAELAGAGEQYF
TRBJ1-1 | TRBV6-5 | TRBD1 | CASMTDRRAFF
TRBJ2-7 | TRBV29-1 | TRBD1 | CSVEVLSGGSQQYF
TRBJ1-2 | TRBV19 | TRBD1 | CASKNPQGAIYGYTF
TRBJ2-7 | TRBV7-2 | TRBD2 | CASSPGGEVSHEQYF
TRBJ1-2 | TRBV6-2/TRBV6-3 | NA | CASSRPGEANYGYTF
TRBJ2-2 | TRBV5-1 | TRBD1 | CASRNRDSGSTGELFF
TRBJ2-2 | TRBV11-1 | NA | CASSLPRDTNTGELFF
TRBJ2-1 | TRBV6-1 | NA | CASRDRGDKPNEQFF
TRBJ2-7 | TRBV4-2 | TRBD1 | CASSQAGTATYEQYF
TRBJ2-7 | TRBV20-1 | NA | CSATAFDYEQYF
TRBJ2-3 | TRBV7-3 | TRBD2 | CASSLTSSGRGTDTQYF
TRBJ2-1 | TRBV7-9 | TRBD2 | CASSLWEGNEQFF
TRBJ2-2 | TRBV12-3/TRBV12-4 | NA | CASSFHGSKNTGELFF
TRBJ2-7 | TRBV19 | NA | CASSTGSEYEQYF
TRBJ2-1 | TRBV7-2 | NA | CASSLLYEQFF
TRBJ1-5 | TRBV20-1 | TRBD1 | CSVTTGTANQPQHF
TRBJ2-7 | TRBV7-9 | NA | CASSFPGSGYEQYF
TRBJ2-1 | TRBV6-2/TRBV6-3 | TRBD2 | CASRPTSGHNEQFF
TRBJ2-3 | TRBV20-1 | NA | CSARVQDTDTQYF
TRBJ2-1 | TRBV9 | TRBD2 | CASTASSGSTYNEQFF
TRBJ2-1 | TRBV5-1 | TRBD2 | CASSLTSGSGNEQFF
TRBJ2-7 | TRBV20-1 | NA | CSVRGQSYEQYF
TRBJ2-7 | TRBV18 | NA | CASSPYPNSYEQYF
TRBJ2-7 | TRBV5-1 | TRBD2 | CASSLGLAETKQYF
TRBJ2-1 | TRBV7-2 | TRBD1 | CASRRDRRSNEQFF
TRBJ2-7 | TRBV28 | TRBD2 | CASSLLGEGRNEQYF
TRBJ2-2 | TRBV28 | NA | CASSSGAVSTGELFF
TRBJ1-6 | TRBV28 | NA | CASSSQRAGYNSPLHF